This T cell receptor beta chain was retrieved from a study of vaccination and CD4 T cells after COVID-19. Overall study: Cells were stimulated with overlapping spike peptides from SARS-CoV-2, HCoV-NL63, HCoV-OC43 and HCoV-229E.

As concerns this clonotype: Its antigen remains unknown.

With the Oncomine TCR Beta short-read assay, DNA from cultured CD4+ T cells was sequenced. Using its own MiXCR run on the PCR reads, TCRdb lists one record per CDR3 protein. The repertoire holds tens of thousands of distinct CDR3 sequences, with 70% as singletons. The treatment was: roughly 11-day PBMC culture with coronavirus spike peptide pools or control peptides (ViraFEST assay). V lost 3 bases and J 7 bases, leaving 15 bases between the germline ends. CDR1 and CDR2 from the germline V gene are MNHNS and SASEGT. CDR3 length: 14 residues. The receptor comes from a human donor who had recovered from COVID-19. J is TRBJ1-2 and V is TRBV6-1; TRBD1 is a possible D gene (5 bases). Sequenced sample: CD4+ T cells from blood, cultured in vitro. The chain's CDR3 is CASSDETALGGYTF. The CDR3 coding sequence is TGTGCCAGCAGTGACGAGACAGCTCTTGGTGGCTACACCTTC.